The T cell receptor (beta chain) under discussion was sequenced for a study of T cell repertoires in cytomegalovirus infection (dated by TCRdb to the late 2010s). The study in broad terms: Recently identified HLA-C-restricted CMV epitopes, whose presentation resists viral immunomodulation, were targeted by peptide stimulations together with well-studied HLA-B-restricted epitopes. Donor HLA type was relevant to the analysis, as public TCR beta signatures indicated carriage of CMV infection together with the matching HLA type. Results and caveats for the whole study, not just this receptor: The ex vivo response was dominated by HLA-C-restricted CMV-specific TCR beta clonotypes, and the single most frequent clonotype in two of eight donors was supplied by these HLA-C-restricted clonotypes. In both this cohort and an independent roughly 350-donor cohort, the cumulative frequency of public TCR beta family members distinguished carriers of CMV infection plus the relevant HLA type.

The treatment or condition label, as the study defines it: in vitro stimulation with specific CMV peptide epitopes to enrich CMV-specific T cells. Measured from the cysteine to the phenylalanine, the CDR3 is 14 residues long. The CDR3 DNA has 42 bases and is translated from base 1. V loses 6 bases at its end and J loses 5 bases; junction bases beyond the gene matches: 6. The table lists this clonotype with a few counts. Its target antigen remains unknown. No base quality information exists; no much larger clone differs at one position. Data came from an Illumina HiSeq 1500. The public sequencing data were trimmed at Q25 with fastp and processed into clonotypes with MiXCR by TCRdb, which kept only in-frame beta chains. Entries that share a CDR3 protein sequence are merged under the most common genes and DNA. The sample includes 700,000 to 850,000 distinct CDR3 sequences, with 30% to 35% observed a single time. 9.5% to 15% of the sample comes from the top ten.

The sequenced sample was cultured CD8+ T cells from PBMCs, obtained from culture after CMV antigen stimulation. The chain uses TRBV12-3 or TRBV12-4 and TRBJ1-5, with TRBD1 matching 8 junction bases. The receptor was isolated from a human donor in good health (CMV status not recorded). Some clones in this sample may be carry-over from other donors' samples. DNA sequence: TGTGCCAGCAGATCGGACAGGGCCCATCAGCCCCAGCATTTT. The encoded protein is CASRSDRAHQPQHF.